This record concerns one T cell receptor beta chain sequence. The entry originates in a study of blood T cell repertoires in COVID-19. As for the study in general: In each case, the material was cDNA or gDNA derived from T cells, B-cell-depleted T cells, or PBMCs.

Per the original data handling: Scientists estimated how many nucleated cells there were by amplifying reference gene primers. Method: immunoSEQ multiplex PCR; TCRdb's copy keeps in-frame clones and lacks some. For V, J and clone size, that table is used; D and trimming come from the DNA. The sample comprises about 300,000 clones, around 82% of which are singletons, and 0.95% to 1.5% rests with the top ten. CDR1 SGHAT and CDR2 FQNNGV come from the germline V gene. The CDR3 sequence is 14 residues long. V shed 4 bases and J shed 9 bases, with 18 bases lying between them. The chain carries TRBV11-2 and TRBJ1-1; D is unresolved. The sequenced sample consisted of peripheral blood. This clonotype originated in a woman between 45 and 60 years old with acute or convalescent COVID-19. The DNA for the CDR3 is TGTGCCAGCAGCTCAGATCCGGGATCACCAAAAGCTTTCTTT. Encoded protein: CASSSDPGSPKAFF.